The sequence of this T cell receptor (beta chain) was determined in a study of blood T cells in healthy people across ages. This clonotype was recorded a few times. Per the germline V gene, CDR1 is MNHEY and CDR2 is SVGEGT. The CDR3 totals 19 residues. V gave up 0 bases and J gave up 5 bases, with 26 bases separating them. The study recruited healthy Caucasian donors from Russia who were aged about 6 to 100. Drawing of peripheral blood yielded 7.5 to 10 milliliters from each donor. Per-sample yields of isolated PBMCs were at least 6 million. The second PCR ran about 6 to 12 cycles with a sample-barcoded 5' primer and J-beta primers. In TCRdb, the 5' RACE reads were re-called with MiXCR into one record per CDR3 protein. The table shows 650,000 to 1,000,000 distinct CDR3 sequences, with 35% to 40% occurring only once.

The TCR was taken from a man younger than 30 in good health. This chain uses TRBV6-2 or TRBV6-3 with TRBJ2-7, with a weak D call TRBD1 (5 bases). The material sequenced was blood. The CDR3 DNA reads TGTGCCAGCAGTTACTCGAATCTTCCAGTTGGACACCGCCCGGACGAGCAGTACTTC. Encoded protein: CASSYSNLPVGHRPDEQYF.